These 17 T cell receptor beta chains were all obtained from the same sample, sequenced in a study of T-cell reconstitution after alpha-beta-depleted transplantation in children. Unique molecular identifiers were incorporated during preparation of the TCRbeta library. Each CDR3 protein is one row after TCRdb ran MiXCR on the PCR reads. The data contain about a million distinct CDR3 sequences, around 30% of them singletons. Sample: PBMCs, mostly from graft donor cells, taken 360 days after TCRalphabeta/CD19-depleted stem cell transplant. Receptors were obtained from a boy under two years old who had a stem cell transplant for SCID, so the T cells may come from the graft donor.

This clonotype has a handful of counts. This sequence joins TRBV25-1 and TRBJ2-2; 7 nucleotides agree with TRBD1. V trimming: 4 bases; J trimming: 4 bases; junction bases outside the gene matches: 12. Germline V CDR1 and CDR2: MGHDK, SYGVNS. The CDR3 is 17 residues long. The CDR3 loop is CASSGYRGGTVTGELFF. The CDR3 DNA reads TGTGCCAGCAGTGGCTACAGGGGTGGGACGGTCACCGGGGAGCTGTTTTTT.

This clonotype was counted between two and nine times. The chain employs TRBV7-2 and TRBJ1-5; 7 nucleotides align to TRBD1. CDR1 and CDR2 from the germline V gene are SGHTA and FQGNSA. The CDR3 runs 17 residues. V shed 1 base, J shed 2 bases, and the junction held 8 bases outside the gene matches. The CDR3 is CASSLVGGGAGNQPQHF. CDR3 DNA: TGTGCCAGCAGCTTAGTCGGAGGGGGCGCGGGCAATCAGCCCCAGCATTTT. Variable domain in full (rest from reference TRBV7-2 and TRBJ1-5): GAGVSQSPSNKVTEKGKDVELRCDPISGHTALYWYRQSLGQGLEFLIYFQGNSAPDKSGLPSDRFSAERTGGSVSTLTIQRTQQEDSAVYLCASSLVGGGAGNQPQHFGDGTRLSIL.

The J gene is TRBJ2-5, the V gene TRBV11-1, with D possibly TRBD1 on 5 matching bases. Germline V CDR1 and CDR2: SGHAT, FQDESV (reference sequence). CDR3 size: 15 residues. V shed 5 bases and J shed 0 bases, with 13 bases lying between them. The CDR3 coding sequence is TGTGCCAGCAGCCCTGAGCAGGGATACCAAGAGACCCAGTACTTC. Translation gives CASSPEQGYQETQYF.

This clonotype has just a few counts. This rearrangement joins TRBV10-3 to TRBJ2-1; 10 bases line up with TRBD2. This CDR3 has 20 residues. V shed 3 bases, J shed 1 base, and the junction held 15 bases outside the gene matches. Looked up from germline, CDR1 is ENHRY and CDR2 is SYGVKD. CDR3 sequence reads: CAISEKLRSSGGLSYNEQFF. The DNA for the CDR3 is TGTGCCATCAGTGAAAAGTTAAGGTCTAGCGGGGGCCTATCCTACAATGAGCAGTTCTTC.

The V call is TRBV28, the J call TRBJ2-1; D tentatively fits TRBD1 or TRBD2 (5 bases each). CDR1 and CDR2 (germline): MDHEN, SYDVKM. With 5 bases removed from V and 0 bases from J, the gap between germline ends came to 17 bases. The CDR3 runs to 17 residues. For the CDR3, the DNA is TGTGCCAGCAGTCTTCCTACGGGGCTCCGCTCCTACAATGAGCAGTTCTTC. This codes for CASSLPTGLRSYNEQFF.

This clonotype was detected only a few times. The chain recombines TRBV10-3 with TRBJ2-7, with TRBD1 matching over 9 bases. V was clipped by 6 bases and J by 2 bases; unmatched bases: 5. The CDR3 runs 14 residues. Per the germline V gene, CDR1 is ENHRY and CDR2 is SYGVKD. This CDR3 is CAISRQGETYEQYF. In DNA, the CDR3 is TGTGCCATCAGCCGACAGGGGGAAACCTACGAGCAGTACTTC.

This clonotype was seen only a few times. The rearrangement joins TRBV29-1 to TRBJ1-1; no reliable D call. Deletions cut 5 bases from V and 0 bases from J, with 13 bases between. Per the germline V gene, CDR1 is SQVTM and CDR2 is ANQGSEA. This CDR3 spans 14 amino acids. In nucleotides, the CDR3 is TGCAGCGTTAGCGGCAGGCTTGTGAACACTGAAGCTTTCTTT. Translating it yields CSVSGRLVNTEAFF.

This sequence joins TRBV12-3 or TRBV12-4 and TRBJ1-5; 7 nucleotides align to TRBD1. The junction had 8 bases not matched to a gene; V was cut back by 7 bases and J by 2 bases. CDR3 size: 15 residues. The CDR3 DNA reads as TGTGCCAGCACCTCATGGGGGACAGGCAATCAGCCCCAGCATTTT. This translates into CASTSWGTGNQPQHF.

The CDR3 loop is CASSSLPGLSKGYTF. In DNA, the CDR3 is TGTGCCAGCAGTTCCCTTCCAGGGTTATCTAAGGGCTACACCTTC. J is TRBJ1-2 and V is TRBV12-3 or TRBV12-4; possibly TRBD1 for D (5 bases). The CDR3 loop spans 15 amino acids. Trimming left V 4 bases short and J 8 bases short, with 20 bases between.

V usage is TRBV6-5 and J usage is TRBJ2-2, with TRBD1 matching 8 bases. There are 14 residues in the CDR3. V shed 2 bases and J 8 bases; nucleotides not matched to a gene: 4. CDR1 and CDR2 from the germline V gene are MNHEY and SVGAGI. The CDR3 loop is CASSYGRGQGELFF. Written as DNA, the CDR3 is TGTGCCAGCAGTTACGGCAGGGGGCAAGGGGAGCTGTTTTTT.

The chain has TRBV4-1 and TRBJ2-7; 10 nucleotides line up with TRBD1. In germline, CDR1 is MGHRA, CDR2 YSYEKL. V was pared by 2 bases and J by 0 bases, with 4 bases of the junction left unmatched. CDR3 length: 16 residues. Here the CDR3 DNA reads TGCGCCAGCAGCCAAACGGACAGGGGGAGCTCCTACGAGCAGTACTTC. It encodes CASSQTDRGSSYEQYF.

This chain connects TRBV6-5 to TRBJ2-7; TRBD2 is a possible D gene (6 bases). Germline CDR1 reads MNHEY; CDR2 reads SVGAGI. This CDR3 comprises 14 residues. The germline V and J ends were trimmed by 6 bases and 4 bases, with 16 bases remaining between them. CDR3 loop: CASSYTRGTYEQYF. As DNA, the CDR3 is TGTGCCAGCAGCTACACTCGCGGGACTTACGAGCAGTACTTC.

This chain links TRBV7-2 with TRBJ1-1, with 7 positions matching TRBD1. The germline V gene has CDR1 SGHTA and CDR2 FQGNSA. V dropped 5 bases and J dropped 4; count of bases not matched to a gene: 13. There are 16 residues in the CDR3. Written as DNA, the CDR3 is TGTGCCAGCAGCCCATTACCGAGCAGGGGGAGCACTGAAGCTTTCTTT. Protein sequence: CASSPLPSRGSTEAFF. Looking up the rest from reference TRBV7-2 and TRBJ1-1 gives the full variable domain: GAGVSQSPSNKVTEKGKDVELRCDPISGHTALYWYRQSLGQGLEFLIYFQGNSAPDKSGLPSDRFSAERTGGSVSTLTIQRTQQEDSAVYLCASSPLPSRGSTEAFFGQGTRLTVV.

The V call is TRBV15, the J call TRBJ1-1; tentatively, D is TRBD1 (5 bases). CDR1 is LNHNV and CDR2 is YYDKDF in the germline V gene (reference sequence). Trimming removed 5 bases from V and 1 base from J, with 20 bases in between. This CDR3 is built from 17 residues. In nucleotides, the CDR3 is TGTGCCACCAGCCGCGCGCGACTCCTTACAGGGAACACTGAAGCTTTCTTT. This translates into CATSRARLLTGNTEAFF.

In its sample, this clonotype was seen a few times. V usage is TRBV6-1 and J usage is TRBJ1-5; possibly TRBD1 for D (5 bases). There are 15 residues in the CDR3. Germline CDR1 reads MNHNS; CDR2 reads SASEGT. The V end was cut by 6 bases, the J end by 6 bases, with 18 bases between. CDR3 DNA sequence: TGTGCCAGCAGAGTGTTCCAGGGATCCGGTCAGCCCCAGCATTTT. Translating gives CASRVFQGSGQPQHF.

As DNA, the CDR3 is TGTGCCAGCAGCCGGCACGGGACTAGGGAGACCCAGTACTTC. Residues: CASSRHGTRETQYF. The chain joins TRBV3-1 to TRBJ2-5; 8 nucleotides match TRBD2. This CDR3 contains 14 residues. CDR1 and CDR2 (germline): LGHDT, YNNKEL (reference sequence). V lost 4 bases to trimming and J lost 5 bases; unmatched junction nucleotides: 6.

This clonotype was detected a few times. Relative to the germline gene, one junction end is altered; a read error may explain this. The genes are TRBV29-1 and TRBJ2-1, with D unclear. Germline values: CDR1 SQVTM, CDR2 ANQGSEA. The CDR3 consists of 13 residues. The CDR3 DNA is TGCAGCGCTGAACTTGCAGCTTACAATGAGCAGTTCTTC. Amino acids: CSAELAAYNEQFF.